Shown below are 21 T cell receptor beta chains from a single sample sequenced in a study of T cells in Graves' hyperthyroidism and ophthalmopathy. Amplified TCR beta CDR3 regions came from RNA transcripts. The primer set for the first-round RT-PCR of the TCR CDR3 was HTBI. TCRdb analysed the multiplex PCR reads with MiXCR anew, one entry per CDR3 protein. The sample holds hundreds of thousands of distinct CDR3 sequences, about 14% seen once. The sequencing sample was made of blood. The receptors come from a woman aged 50 to 60 with Graves' ophthalmopathy.

This clonotype was observed at least ten times. The chain carries TRBV27 and TRBJ2-3; 13 bases match TRBD2. The germline V gene has CDR1 MNHEY and CDR2 SMNVEV (reference sequence). The length of the CDR3 is 17 residues. With V trimmed by 2 bases and J by 4 bases, 6 bases remained unmatched. The CDR3 sequence is CASSLLRTSGSSDTQYF. The DNA of the CDR3 is TGTGCCAGCAGTTTACTCCGGACTAGCGGGAGTTCAGATACGCAGTATTTT.

This clonotype was found many times. The rearrangement links TRBV20-1 to TRBJ2-3; 7 nucleotides agree with TRBD1. This CDR3 comprises 15 residues. J gave up 0 bases and V 6 bases, and 9 bases lay outside the gene matches. The V gene's germline CDR1 is DFQATT and CDR2 SNEGSKA (reference sequence). CDR3 coding DNA: TGCAGTGCCCTACTCACGGGACAGAGCACAGATACGCAGTATTTT. It specifies CSALLTGQSTDTQYF.

This clonotype was counted at least ten times. The rearrangement uses TRBV3-1 and TRBJ2-1, with 14 bases fitting TRBD2. With V trimmed by 5 bases and J by 4 bases, 4 bases remained unmatched. Germline V gene data show CDR1 as LGHDT and CDR2 as YNNKEL (reference sequence). This CDR3 region has 16 residues. CDR3 DNA: TGTGCCAGCAGCAAGACTAGCGGGAGGGCTTACAATGAGCAGTTCTTC. This codes for CASSKTSGRAYNEQFF.

V is TRBV24-1 and J is TRBJ2-3; 9 bases match TRBD2. The CDR3 is made up of 19 amino acids. The trim removed 2 bases at V and 1 base at J, leaving 12 bases unmatched. The germline CDR1 and CDR2 sequences are KGHDR and SFDVKD. The CDR3 loop reads CATSDSGTSRRGGTDTQYF. CDR3 nucleotides: TGTGCCACCAGTGATTCCGGGACTAGCAGGAGGGGAGGCACAGATACGCAGTATTTT.

This clonotype was observed at least ten times. J is TRBJ2-7 and V is TRBV7-9; D possibly corresponds to TRBD2 (5 bases). CDR3 size: 15 residues. With 1 base removed from V and 1 base from J, the gap between germline ends came to 11 bases. CDR1 and CDR2 (germline): SEHNR, FQNEAQ (reference sequence). The CDR3 DNA reads as TGTGCCAGCAGCTTAGACCCTAGCAGGTCCTACGAGCAGTACTTC. This codes for CASSLDPSRSYEQYF. The variable domain in full, with the rest retrieved from reference TRBV7-9 and TRBJ2-7, is DTGVSQNPRHKITKRGQNVTFRCDPISEHNRLYWYRQTLGQGPEFLTYFQNEAQLEKSRLLSDRFSAERPKGSFSTLEIQRTEQGDSAMYLCASSLDPSRSYEQYFGPGTRLTVT.

In this sample, this clonotype turned up many times. The V call is TRBV20-1, the J call TRBJ2-3; D is perhaps TRBD2 (5 bases). The CDR3 runs 16 residues. CDR1 DFQATT and CDR2 SNEGSKA come from the germline V gene (reference sequence). Trimming cost V 3 bases and J 0 bases, with 16 bases left between them. Here the CDR3 reads CSARLRAAPSTDTQYF. CDR3 sequence (DNA): TGCAGTGCTAGGTTGCGGGCGGCCCCTAGCACAGATACGCAGTATTTT.

This chain joins TRBV9 and TRBJ2-2, with D possibly TRBD2 on 6 matching bases. The CDR3 spans 16 residues. Between the trimmed V and J ends, which lost 1 base and 6 bases, there was a span of 16 bases. Germline CDR1 reads SGDLS; CDR2 reads YYNGEE. In nucleotides, the CDR3 is TGTGCCAGCAGCGTATGGGAGGACGTTAACGCCGGGGAGCTGTTTTTT. This gives the protein CASSVWEDVNAGELFF.

J is TRBJ2-1 and V is TRBV25-1, with TRBD2 identical over 12 bases. Per the germline V gene, CDR1 is MGHDK and CDR2 is SYGVNS. V lost 4 bases and J lost 6; bases outside the gene matches: 7. This CDR3 has 16 residues. This chain's CDR3 is CASSAQGLAGPNEQFF. The CDR3 DNA follows: TGTGCCAGCAGTGCCCAGGGACTAGCGGGTCCCAATGAGCAGTTCTTC.

This clonotype was detected many times. The chain combines TRBV11-3 with TRBJ2-1; D is ambiguous. This CDR3 spans 12 amino acids. V lost 3 bases and J 3 bases, leaving 3 bases between the germline ends. The germline V gene encodes CDR1 SGHNT and CDR2 YENEEA. CDR3 protein: CASSFNYNEQFF. The CDR3 DNA reads as TGTGCCAGCAGCTTCAACTACAATGAGCAGTTCTTC.

This clonotype was counted at least ten times. The chain joins TRBV20-1 to TRBJ2-7; D call uncertain. Per germline, CDR1 DFQATT and CDR2 SNEGSKA (reference sequence). With 0 bases removed from V and 0 bases from J, the gap between germline ends came to 12 bases. CDR3 size: 15 residues. CDR3 residues: CSARDQSGVSYEQYF. In DNA form, the CDR3 reads TGCAGTGCTAGAGATCAGTCTGGGGTCTCCTACGAGCAGTACTTC.

This clonotype appeared many times. This chain connects TRBV28 to TRBJ1-4, with TRBD1 identical over 9 bases. Germline CDR1 and CDR2: MDHEN and SYDVKM. CDR3 length equals 16 residues. V trimming: 6 bases; J trimming: 0 bases; junction bases outside the gene matches: 5. CDR3 loop: CASSGTGRATNEKLFF. DNA of the CDR3: TGTGCCAGCAGCGGGACAGGGAGAGCAACTAATGAAAAACTGTTTTTT.

This clonotype has just a few counts. This rearrangement joins TRBV18 to TRBJ1-1; 7 positions match TRBD1. CDR1 is KGHSH, CDR2 LQKENI, per germline. J lost 4 bases, V lost 3 bases, and 5 bases had no gene match. The CDR3 consists of 14 residues. CDR3 residues: CASSPLDRATEAFF. CDR3 DNA sequence: TGTGCCAGCTCACCGCTTGACAGGGCCACTGAAGCTTTCTTT.

Note on this clonotype: A read error may explain this, as a much larger clone is one base away. This chain connects TRBV24-1 to TRBJ2-3; D is possibly TRBD1 (5 bases). There are 16 residues in the CDR3. Germline V gene data show CDR1 as KGHDR and CDR2 as SFDVKD. Trimming left V 0 bases short and J 0 bases short, with 9 bases between. The CDR3 region is CATSDLRGHSTDTQYF. CDR3 bases: TGTGCCACCAGTGATTTGCGAGGACATAGCACAGATACGCAGTATTTT.

This clonotype occurred a few times. The J gene is TRBJ2-1, the V gene TRBV6-1; 12 bases fit TRBD1. The CDR3 is made up of 15 amino acids. Germline values: CDR1 MNHNS, CDR2 SASEGT. Losses at the gene ends were 4 bases for V and 7 bases for J; bases not matched to a gene: 5. The CDR3 bases are TGTGCCAGCAGTGCCGGGACAGGGGGCACAAATGAGCAGTTCTTC. It is translated as CASSAGTGGTNEQFF.

This clonotype was seen only a few times. This chain connects TRBV25-1 to TRBJ2-7, with 9 bases that match TRBD2. The CDR3 spans 15 residues. The germline CDR1 and CDR2 sequences are MGHDK and SYGVNS. V was pared by 4 bases and J by 7 bases, with 11 bases of the junction left unmatched. The CDR3 loop is CASSGPPGLAREQYF. CDR3 nucleotides: TGTGCCAGCAGTGGGCCCCCGGGACTAGCTCGGGAGCAGTACTTC.

CDR3 nucleotide sequence: TGTGCCAGCTCACCAGACACTAGCGCCTCCTACAATGAGCAGTTCTTC. It translates to CASSPDTSASYNEQFF. The rearrangement links TRBV18 to TRBJ2-1; the match to TRBD2 covers 7 bases. V dropped 2 bases and J dropped 0; count of bases not matched to a gene: 4. CDR3 length equals 16 residues. CDR1 is KGHSH, CDR2 LQKENI, per germline.

Ten or more counts support this clonotype. V gene TRBV30 combines with J gene TRBJ2-7; no clear D gene. The length of the CDR3 is 14 residues. Per germline, CDR1 GTSNPN and CDR2 SVGIG (reference sequence). V was trimmed by 0 bases and J by 4 bases, leaving 13 bases between them. The CDR3, as DNA: TGTGCCTGGAGTGTATCCCCGGGTACGTACGAGCAGTACTTC. Its protein is CAWSVSPGTYEQYF.

At least ten counts were recorded for this clonotype. The chain recombines TRBV7-9 with TRBJ1-2; D gene uncertain. Germline V gene sequence: CDR1 SEHNR, CDR2 FQNEAQ (reference sequence). The CDR3 has 12 amino acids. V lost 1 base to trimming and J lost 6 bases, with 6 bases between them. The CDR3 loop is CASSLVRDGYTF. CDR3 in DNA: TGTGCCAGCAGCTTAGTTCGGGATGGCTACACCTTC. Full variable domain (missing parts from reference TRBV7-9 and TRBJ1-2): DTGVSQNPRHKITKRGQNVTFRCDPISEHNRLYWYRQTLGQGPEFLTYFQNEAQLEKSRLLSDRFSAERPKGSFSTLEIQRTEQGDSAMYLCASSLVRDGYTFGSGTRLTVV.

As concerns this clonotype: Since a much larger clone is just one base distant, this may be a read error. This chain uses TRBV29-1 with TRBJ1-1, with D hard to call. V lost 6 bases, J lost 5 bases, and 13 bases lay in between. CDR1 and CDR2 from the germline V gene are SQVTM and ANQGSEA. This CDR3 is built from 12 residues. The CDR3 nucleotides are TGCAGCGTATCACGGGGAATGACTGAAGCTTTCTTT. Protein: CSVSRGMTEAFF.

The chain is built from TRBV10-3 and TRBJ2-2; 8 nucleotides align to TRBD1. Germline V CDR1 and CDR2: ENHRY, SYGVKD. The CDR3 has 17 amino acids. Trimming took 4 bases from V and 3 from J; bases not matched to a gene: 10. The CDR3 region has the DNA TGTGCCATCAGTGGAATCGCAGGACAGGGCTACACCGGGGAGCTGTTTTTT. Translation gives CAISGIAGQGYTGELFF.

This clonotype has a count of ten or more. CDR3 protein: CASSPPTGGLGTDTQYF. The CDR3 DNA reads as TGTGCCAGCAGCCCCCCGACGGGAGGTCTCGGCACAGATACGCAGTATTTT. The chain recombines TRBV7-9 with TRBJ2-3; 7 bases line up with TRBD2. The germline V gene encodes CDR1 SEHNR and CDR2 FQNEAQ (reference sequence). The CDR3 totals 17 residues. Germline trimming cut 5 bases from V and 1 base from J; bases unmatched to any gene: 12.